The 7 T cell receptor beta chains below were found in one sample sequenced in a study of response to subunit inactivated influenza vaccine. Each CDR3 protein is one row after TCRdb ran MiXCR on the RT-PCR reads. This repertoire shows approximately 500,000 distinct CDR3 sequences, around 13% found once; its top ten account for around 14%. The sequencing here drew on PBMCs from blood, taken roughly 46 days after vaccination. These receptors came from a man aged 45-65 years who received an inactivated influenza vaccine.

This clonotype has a handful of counts. The chain combines TRBV7-2 with TRBJ2-3; TRBD2 matches 10 bases. The CDR3 covers 15 residues. The V gene's germline CDR1 is SGHTA and CDR2 FQGNSA. V lost 2 bases, J lost 6 bases, and 5 bases stayed unmatched. CDR3 amino acids: CASSLSGRGSDTQYF. The CDR3 nucleotides read TGTGCCAGCAGCTTAAGCGGGAGGGGCAGTGATACGCAGTATTTT. Full variable domain (outside the CDR3, taken from reference TRBV7-2 and TRBJ2-3): GAGVSQSPSNKVTEKGKDVELRCDPISGHTALYWYRQSLGQGLEFLIYFQGNSAPDKSGLPSDRFSAERTGGSVSTLTIQRTQQEDSAVYLCASSLSGRGSDTQYFGPGTRLTVL.

The rearrangement links TRBV20-1 to TRBJ2-5, with 7 bases aligning to TRBD2. Trimming at V came to 6 bases and at J to 5 bases, leaving 12 bases not matched to a gene. This CDR3 spans 14 amino acids. Looked up from germline, CDR1 is DFQATT and CDR2 is SNEGSKA (reference sequence). CDR3 in amino acids: CSAPPVAGEETQYF. The CDR3 DNA is TGCAGTGCCCCCCCGGTTGCGGGAGAGGAGACCCAGTACTTC.

V and J are TRBV6-5 and TRBJ2-2, with D hard to call. Germline V gives CDR1 MNHEY, CDR2 SVGAGI. Trimming took off 2 bases at V and 8 bases at J, with 3 bases between the two ends. The CDR3 contains 11 residues. Here the CDR3 reads CASSYNGELFF. Here the CDR3 DNA reads TGTGCCAGCAGTTACAATGGGGAGCTGTTTTTT.

This clonotype was detected only a few times. The chain links TRBV6-1 to TRBJ1-2, with a weak D call TRBD1 (6 bases). V was shortened by 5 bases and J by 5 bases, with 15 bases between the two germline ends. Germline V gene data show CDR1 as MNHNS and CDR2 as SASEGT. This CDR3 has 14 residues. The CDR3 region is CASSQQGKGYGYTF. CDR3 DNA: TGTGCCAGCAGTCAACAGGGAAAGGGGTATGGCTACACCTTC.

This clonotype occurred a few times. The V gene is TRBV4-3, the J gene TRBJ1-1; D is possibly TRBD1 (6 bases). Germline loops: CDR1 LGHNA, CDR2 YSLEER. The CDR3 is 16 residues long. The V gene lost 4 bases and the J gene lost 1 base, with 16 bases spanning the gap. CDR3 in DNA: TGCGCCAGCAGCCGGGGGAGAGTAGGGGGGAACACTGAAGCTTTCTTT. It is translated as CASSRGRVGGNTEAFF.

This clonotype showed up many times. The V gene is TRBV6-1, the J gene TRBJ1-1; no clear D. V lost 7 bases, J lost 2 bases, and 14 bases lay in between. Germline V lookup: CDR1 MNHNS, CDR2 SASEGT. CDR3 length: 14 amino acids. CDR3 protein: CASIGLNPNTEAFF. The CDR3 DNA sequence: TGTGCCAGCATCGGGCTGAACCCTAACACTGAAGCTTTCTTT.

The chain links TRBV5-1 to TRBJ2-1; tentatively, D is TRBD2 (5 bases). CDR3 size: 15 residues. Trimming stripped 5 bases from V and 6 bases from J, with 18 bases between. Per germline, CDR1 SGHRS and CDR2 YFSETQ. In DNA form, the CDR3 reads TGCGCCAGCAGTTTTATTCCGGGGATGGGCAATGAGCAGTTCTTC. Translation: CASSFIPGMGNEQFF.